This T cell receptor beta chain was recorded in a study of T cells in Graves' hyperthyroidism and ophthalmopathy. The CDR3 has 15 amino acids. CDR1 DFQATT and CDR2 SNEGSKA come from the germline V gene (reference sequence). Deletions cut 3 bases from V and 2 bases from J, with 15 bases between. RNA transcripts served as the template for amplifying TCR beta CDR3 regions. TCR CDR3 underwent first-round RT-PCR with the HTBI primer set. TCRdb re-called the multiplex PCR reads with MiXCR, one entry per CDR3 protein. The sample consists of hundreds of thousands of distinct CDR3 sequences, around 21% of them appearing once. Patients having uncontrolled infection, another autoimmune disease, pregnancy or lactation were not included.

The sample was blood. This chain links TRBV20-1 with TRBJ2-3; D gene unclear. The TCR comes from a man aged 25-45 years with Graves' ophthalmopathy. DNA for the CDR3: TGCAGTGCTAGGGATAGGCAGGTTCCCACAGATACGCAGTATTTT. It translates to CSARDRQVPTDTQYF.